The sequence of this T cell receptor (beta chain) was determined in a study of pediatric ulcerative colitis. V was clipped by 1 base and J by 6 bases, with 10 bases between them. The CDR3 length is 13 residues. Germline-derived CDR1 and CDR2 are PRHDT and FYEKMQ (reference sequence). Here immunoSEQ multiplex PCR was the method, and the copy in TCRdb shows in-frame clones only, minus some. The data show 50,000 to 65,000 clones, roughly nine tenths seen once. This chain joins TRBV13 and TRBJ2-7, with D unresolved. The specimen sequenced was blood. The receptor's source is a boy aged 5 to 17 with severe ulcerative colitis. Written as DNA, the CDR3 is TGTGCCAGCAGCTTAGAGGACCGTCGCGAGCAGTACTTC. Translation gives CASSLEDRREQYF.